This T cell receptor beta chain was obtained from a study of blood T cell repertoires in COVID-19 (dated by TCRdb to the early 2020s). Context from the whole study: Samples covering the acute and convalescent phases of COVID-19 were provided by collaborators in the United States, Italy and Spain. Sample metadata almost always included a de-identified subject ID, COVID-19 status, age in years and sex. The samples were drawn from the first 160 participants of the ongoing ImmuneRACE study and from 1,254 subjects provided by 6 global collaborators. The repertoires were made available in a free public database intended to serve as a resource for research on the immune response to SARS-CoV-2. The material from the prospective study consisted of cDNA or gDNA derived from T cells, B-cell-depleted T cells, or PBMCs. HLA class I and class II types, where available, came from metadata supplied by the sample provider rather than from assay-based typing. Deeply sampled blood TCRbeta repertoires from subjects exposed to, actively infected with, or recovered from COVID-19 were included in the dataset. The study at large found these results: The amount of clinical and demographic metadata varied by source and participant and was provided uncurated.

Collaborating institutions collected whole blood in K2EDTA tubes following their own protocols. Collaborator samples were shipped for TCRbeta analysis as frozen whole blood, isolated PBMCs, or DNA extracted from either sample type. Its CDR3 holds 13 amino acids, cysteine through phenylalanine. Just the 39-base CDR3 DNA is kept, in frame starting at base 1. In the germline V gene (reference sequence), CDR1 corresponds to LGHDT and CDR2 to YNNKEL. The V and J ends are trimmed by 1 base and 1 base, leaving 4 bases between them. TCRbeta CDR3 regions were amplified from genomic DNA using the immunoSEQ Assay, a bias-controlled multiplex PCR. The paper's processing steps were these. The number of nucleated cells in each sample was estimated from the amplification of reference gene primers within the assay. To quantify the absolute abundance of each unique TCRbeta CDR3 rearrangement, sequence reads were collapsed and filtered. Productive Simpson clonality was computed per sample as the square root of Simpson's diversity index over productive rearrangements. The table comes from immuneACCESS by way of TCRdb, which keeps in-frame sequences with V and J called. Part of the clones is missing from these tables; in studies checked, under half for an unresolved V gene and the rest for unknown reasons. V and J calls and clone size are given by that table; D and trimming were obtained from the DNA. The sample table holds about 62,000 clones, of which about nine tenths were seen once. The biggest ten clones account for 1.3% of the sample.

Turning to this clone: No cognate antigen has been identified for it. There are no base qualities to consult, and no much larger clone falls within one base.

What was sequenced was peripheral blood. The chain couples TRBV3-1 (or the pseudogene TRBV3-2) to TRBJ1-1; the D gene remains uncertain. The TCR originated in a woman over 75 with acute or convalescent COVID-19. The CDR3 has the sequence CASSQVRNTEAFF. The DNA sequence follows: TGTGCCAGCAGCCAAGTGAGGAACACTGAAGCTTTCTTT.